The present TCR beta chain was sequenced within a study of response to subunit inactivated influenza vaccine. General study points: The authors suggested that few new T cells are recruited per seasonal influenza vaccination.

On this clonotype: Its antigen is unidentified.

MiXCR was run by TCRdb on the RT-PCR reads, yielding one entry per CDR3 protein. The repertoire consists of around 530,000 distinct CDR3 sequences, with roughly 12% occurring once and the leading ten covering about 9.4%. The germline gives CDR1 MNHNS, CDR2 SASEGT. V dropped 8 bases and J dropped 0 bases, with 13 bases sitting between them. This CDR3 comprises 14 residues. This TCR came from a man aged 50 to 59 who received an inactivated influenza vaccine. The sample consisted of PBMCs from blood, taken on the day of vaccination. This rearrangement joins TRBV6-1 to TRBJ1-2; no clear D gene. The CDR3 here is CASALRASNYGYTF. DNA of the CDR3: TGTGCCAGCGCTCTACGAGCATCTAACTATGGCTACACCTTC.